This entry describes one T cell receptor beta chain. The data are from a study of blood T cell repertoires in COVID-19. There are 14 residues in the CDR3. CDR1 and CDR2 from the germline V gene are MNHEY and SVGAGI. Trimming took 6 bases from V and 8 from J, leaving 16 bases between them. Authors' processing steps: Amplified reference gene primers provided the basis for estimating nucleated cell counts. Libraries were prepared by immunoSEQ multiplex PCR; TCRdb keeps only in-frame clonotypes and omits some of them. The V and J calls and clone size are taken from that table; D and trimming were inferred from the DNA. The sample includes 250,000 or so clones, 70% to 80% of them seen just once.

This sequence joins TRBV6-5 and TRBJ1-4; a weak D match, TRBD1 (6 bases). The TCR originated in a woman aged 80 or over with acute or convalescent COVID-19. The sequenced sample consisted of peripheral blood. The CDR3 reads CASRSGTRKEKLFF. The CDR3 coding sequence is TGTGCCAGCAGAAGCGGGACAAGAAAAGAAAAACTGTTTTTT.